This entry lists 17 T cell receptor beta chains sequenced from one sample in a study of T cell responses to AZD1222 COVID-19 vaccine. TCRdb's table, derived via immunoSEQ multiplex PCR, lists solely in-frame clones and lacks some. The sample carries approximately 80,000 clones, over 75% recorded once. Specimen: peripheral blood, collected on day 0 of AZD1222 vaccination. These receptors were obtained from an adult in good health.

The rearrangement links TRBV9 to TRBJ2-2; 11 bases match TRBD1. V lost 4 bases and J lost 4; bases outside the gene matches: 6. The V gene's germline CDR1 is SGDLS and CDR2 YYNGEE. The CDR3 has 16 amino acids. The CDR3 reads CASSFSGTGGTGELFF. As DNA, the CDR3 is TGTGCCAGCAGCTTCTCCGGGACAGGGGGCACCGGGGAGCTGTTTTTT.

The gene calls are TRBV4-1 and TRBJ2-3, with 13 positions matching TRBD2. There are 16 residues in the CDR3. Germline CDR1 is MGHRA and CDR2 is YSYEKL. The V segment lost 2 bases and the J segment 7 bases; nucleotides outside the gene matches: 6. The CDR3 nucleotides read TGCGCCAGCAGCCAACCTCCGGGACTAGCGGGGCATACGCAGTATTTT. Amino acids: CASSQPPGLAGHTQYF.

The CDR3 sequence: CAISEGLAVLSYEQYF. DNA of the CDR3: TGTGCCATCAGTGAAGGATTAGCGGTCCTCTCCTACGAGCAGTACTTC. The chain employs TRBV10-3 and TRBJ2-7, with a possible D match to TRBD2 (6 bases). The V and J ends lost 3 bases and 0 bases respectively, with 15 bases between them. CDR1 ENHRY and CDR2 SYGVKD come from the germline V gene. The CDR3 extends over 16 amino acids.

The rearrangement links TRBV11-3 to TRBJ1-1; D is uncertain. CDR1 is SGHNT and CDR2 is YENEEA in the germline V gene. This CDR3 region has 13 residues. V gave up 2 bases and J gave up 1 base, with 5 bases separating them. The CDR3, as DNA: TGTGCCAGCAGCTTAAAAGGGAACACTGAAGCTTTCTTT. Its protein is CASSLKGNTEAFF.

The rearrangement links TRBV27 to TRBJ2-7; TRBD2 might be the D (6 bases). The germline V and J ends were trimmed by 4 bases and 5 bases, with 15 bases remaining between them. From germline, CDR1 is MNHEY and CDR2 SMNVEV (reference sequence). This CDR3 spans 14 amino acids. CDR3 in amino acids: CASSSLLTGDEQYF. The CDR3 DNA is TGTGCCAGCAGTTCACTCCTAACGGGGGACGAGCAGTACTTC.

The V gene is TRBV6-5, the J gene TRBJ2-7, with D possibly called TRBD1 or TRBD2 (6 bases each). The germline CDR1 and CDR2 sequences are MNHEY and SVGAGI. With 5 bases removed from V and 1 base from J, the gap between germline ends came to 15 bases. CDR3 length equals 15 residues. CDR3 bases: TGTGCCAGCAGTACCCAGGGGACTTCTTCCTACGAGCAGTACTTC. It yields the protein CASSTQGTSSYEQYF.

V gene TRBV29-1 combines with J gene TRBJ1-4; weak D call: TRBD1 (6 bases). From germline, CDR1 is SQVTM and CDR2 ANQGSEA. V lost 5 bases to trimming and J lost 4 bases, with 11 bases between them. There are 13 residues in the CDR3. The CDR3 reads CSVLGQLNEKLFF. CDR3 coding DNA: TGCAGCGTTTTAGGACAGCTTAATGAAAAACTGTTTTTT.

This clone was detected only once. CDR3 bases: TGTGCCAGCAGCCCAACTAGCGGGAGGTTAAATGAGCAGTTCTTC. Its translation is CASSPTSGRLNEQFF. This rearrangement joins TRBV3-1 (or the pseudogene TRBV3-2) to TRBJ2-1; 12 nucleotides agree with TRBD2. From germline, CDR1 is LGHDT and CDR2 YNNKEL (reference sequence). The V gene end was trimmed by 4 bases and the J gene end by 7 bases; junction bases not matched to a gene: 5. This CDR3 comprises 15 residues.

This chain connects TRBV6-5 to TRBJ1-2, with TRBD1 matching over 10 bases. Germline values: CDR1 MNHEY, CDR2 SVGAGI. Trimming removed 6 bases from V and 6 bases from J; junction bases left unmatched: 7. There are 14 residues in the CDR3. The CDR3 protein is CASSPPDRGNGYTF. The CDR3, as DNA: TGTGCCAGCAGCCCACCGGACAGGGGGAATGGCTACACCTTC.

A few counts support this clone. The chain employs TRBV19 and TRBJ1-5, with TRBD1 matching over 10 bases. Germline V lookup: CDR1 LNHDA, CDR2 SQIVND (reference sequence). V was pared by 6 bases and J by 1 base, with 6 bases of the junction left unmatched. CDR3 length equals 16 residues. CDR3 coding DNA: TGTGCCAGTAGCAGGGGGGACAGGGGAAGCAATCAGCCCCAGCATTTT. Its translation: CASSRGDRGSNQPQHF.

V and J are TRBV7-6 and TRBJ1-4; D remains unclear. CDR1 and CDR2 (germline): SGHVS, FNYEAQ. CDR3 length: 15 amino acids. V lost 0 bases to trimming and J lost 3 bases, with 8 bases between them. The CDR3 sequence is CASSLAAGPNEKLFF. CDR3 DNA sequence: TGTGCCAGCAGCTTAGCGGCCGGGCCTAATGAAAAACTGTTTTTT. The whole variable domain, remainder taken from reference TRBV7-6 and TRBJ1-4, is GAGVSQSPRYKVTKRGQDVALRCDPISGHVSLYWYRQALGQGPEFLTYFNYEAQQDKSGLPNDRFSAERPEGSISTLTIQRTEQRDSAMYRCASSLAAGPNEKLFFGSGTQLSVL.

This chain connects TRBV6-1 to TRBJ1-1, with D possibly matching TRBD1 (5 bases). The CDR3 runs 16 residues. CDR1 is MNHNS and CDR2 is SASEGT in the germline V gene. V lost 3 bases and J lost 1, with 15 bases in between. As DNA, the CDR3 is TGTGCCAGCAGTGACCGGGCAGGGAAGTCGAACACTGAAGCTTTCTTT. Residues: CASSDRAGKSNTEAFF.

J is TRBJ2-3 and V is TRBV2; D possibly corresponds to TRBD1 (5 bases). Germline values: CDR1 SNHLY, CDR2 FYNNEI. The CDR3 runs to 16 residues. Trimming left V 0 bases short and J 4 bases short, with 14 bases between. The CDR3 loop is CASSEATGHTPDTQYF. CDR3 DNA: TGTGCCAGCAGTGAAGCTACCGGACATACACCAGATACGCAGTATTTT.

The chain is built from TRBV7-8 and TRBJ1-4; D ambiguous. V lost 5 bases to trimming and J lost 3 bases, with 10 bases between them. Per the germline V gene, CDR1 is SGHVS and CDR2 is FQNEAQ. CDR3 length: 14 residues. The CDR3 sequence: CASSLRTPNEKLFF. The CDR3 DNA sequence: TGTGCCAGCAGCCTCCGGACTCCTAATGAAAAACTGTTTTTT.

The chain uses TRBV4-1 and TRBJ2-2; D uncertain. Germline V gene sequence: CDR1 MGHRA, CDR2 YSYEKL. CDR3 length: 15 residues. V gave up 2 bases and J gave up 3 bases, with 10 bases separating them. Here the CDR3 DNA reads TGCGCCAGCAGCCAAAGAACTCAACACACCGGGGAGCTGTTTTTT. Translating it yields CASSQRTQHTGELFF.

The rearrangement uses TRBV10-2 and TRBJ2-2; possible D gene TRBD2, 6 bases. Per germline, CDR1 WSHSY and CDR2 SAAADI. CDR3 length: 17 residues. The V gene lost 4 bases and the J gene lost 6 bases, with 21 bases spanning the gap. CDR3 sequence: CASSGSPLRGEAGELFF. The CDR3 region has the DNA TGCGCCAGCAGTGGTTCCCCTCTTCGCGGGGAAGCCGGGGAGCTGTTTTTT.

V gene TRBV2 combines with J gene TRBJ2-1, with 10 bases that match TRBD2. The CDR3 totals 16 residues. The germline V gene has CDR1 SNHLY and CDR2 FYNNEI. V gave up 7 bases and J gave up 4 bases; unmatched junction bases: 10. CDR3 protein: CASTNQLAGHYNEQFF. The DNA of the CDR3 is TGTGCCAGCACTAACCAACTAGCGGGGCATTACAATGAGCAGTTCTTC.